The 26 T cell receptor beta chains below were found in one sample sequenced in a study of CD8 T cells in Susac syndrome. RNA amounts of about 0.45 to 1 ug underwent reverse transcription with random hexamers. TCRdb recomputed calls from the immunoSEQ multiplex PCR reads with MiXCR, one row per CDR3 protein. The sample holds about 210,000 distinct CDR3 sequences, about 95% seen once. Sequencing was done on a sample of CD4+ T cells from PBMCs. These receptors came from a human donor with Susac syndrome.

V is TRBV30 and J is TRBJ1-1, with D uncertain. Per the germline V gene, CDR1 is GTSNPN and CDR2 is SVGIG (reference sequence). CDR3 size: 12 residues. Trimming left V 0 bases short and J 11 bases short, with 13 bases between. The CDR3 here is CAWSVRSGTAFF. In DNA form, the CDR3 reads TGTGCCTGGAGTGTACGGTCGGGTACGGCTTTCTTT.

This clonotype has a handful of counts. This sequence joins TRBV24-1 and TRBJ2-7; D is tentatively TRBD1 or TRBD2 (6 bases each). The CDR3 extends over 14 amino acids. The V end lost 9 bases, the J end lost 7 bases, and 21 bases lay between the germline ends. Per germline, CDR1 KGHDR and CDR2 SFDVKD. The CDR3 region has the DNA TGTGCCACCGGCGGGACACCCTTTCGTCGGGAGCAGTACTTC. Protein: CATGGTPFRREQYF.

Written as DNA, the CDR3 is TGCAGTGCTAGAACAACCGGGCCAGATACGCAGTATTTT. Its translation: CSARTTGPDTQYF. The chain combines TRBV20-1 with TRBJ2-3, with D hard to call. V shed 2 bases and J shed 4 bases, with 10 bases lying between them. Germline V lookup: CDR1 DFQATT, CDR2 SNEGSKA (reference sequence). This CDR3 is 13 amino acids long.

The chain combines TRBV27 with TRBJ2-1; D tentatively fits TRBD1 or TRBD2 (5 bases each). Germline assignment: CDR1 MNHEY and CDR2 SMNVEV (reference sequence). The CDR3 spans 15 residues. The V gene lost 7 bases and the J gene lost 10 bases, with 23 bases spanning the gap. The DNA of the CDR3 is TGTGCCAGCACCCCCCTCGGGCAGGGAGTTTGGGAGCAGTTCTTC. It codes for CASTPLGQGVWEQFF.

The chain combines TRBV7-6 with TRBJ2-1, with D perhaps matching TRBD1 (6 bases). The germline V and J ends were trimmed by 4 bases and 0 bases, with 16 bases remaining between them. The germline V gene encodes CDR1 SGHVS and CDR2 FNYEAQ. This CDR3 spans 17 amino acids. DNA for the CDR3: TGTGCCAGCAGCTCCCTAGCCCTAGGGGGCTCCTACAATGAGCAGTTCTTC. It codes for CASSSLALGGSYNEQFF. The variable domain in full, with the rest retrieved from reference TRBV7-6 and TRBJ2-1, is GAGVSQSPRYKVTKRGQDVALRCDPISGHVSLYWYRQALGQGPEFLTYFNYEAQQDKSGLPNDRFSAERPEGSISTLTIQRTEQRDSAMYRCASSSLALGGSYNEQFFGPGTRLTVL.

This sequence joins TRBV20-1 and TRBJ1-3; the D gene is possibly TRBD1 (5 bases). CDR1 DFQATT and CDR2 SNEGSKA come from the germline V gene (reference sequence). V lost 0 bases and J lost 4, with 16 bases in between. This CDR3 region has 16 residues. The chain's CDR3 is CSARDKGRDSGNTIYF. CDR3 sequence (DNA): TGCAGTGCTAGAGATAAAGGGAGGGACTCCGGAAACACCATATATTTT.

The chain employs TRBV5-4 and TRBJ2-3; perhaps D is TRBD1 or TRBD2 (5 bases each). Germline V gene lookup returns CDR1 SGHNT and CDR2 YYREEE (reference sequence). V lost 5 bases, J lost 2 bases, and 15 bases lay in between. The CDR3 contains 15 residues. The CDR3 region has the DNA TGTGCCAGCAGTCCCGGGACGCAGGACACAGATACGCAGTATTTT. This sequence encodes CASSPGTQDTDTQYF. Complete variable domain (other parts from reference TRBV5-4 and TRBJ2-3): ETGVTQSPTHLIKTRGQQVTLRCSSQSGHNTVSWYQQALGQGPQFIFQYYREEENGRGNFPPRFSGLQFPNYSSELNVNALELDDSALYLCASSPGTQDTDTQYFGPGTRLTVL.

The rearrangement links TRBV3-1 to TRBJ2-7, with D perhaps TRBD1 (6 bases). Germline lookup yields CDR1 LGHDT and CDR2 YNNKEL (reference sequence). V dropped 4 bases and J dropped 2 bases, with 15 bases sitting between them. This CDR3 is built from 15 residues. The CDR3 loop reads CASSPWRTEPYEQYF. Written as DNA, the CDR3 is TGTGCCAGCAGCCCGTGGAGGACAGAACCCTACGAGCAGTACTTC.

The chain is built from TRBV12-3 or TRBV12-4 and TRBJ2-7, with 8 positions matching TRBD1. This CDR3 has 14 amino acids. V dropped 6 bases and J dropped 2; count of bases not matched to a gene: 6. CDR3 sequence (DNA): TGTGCCAGCAGAATACAGGGGGAAGCCTACGAGCAGTACTTC. Amino acid sequence: CASRIQGEAYEQYF.

J is TRBJ1-4 and V is TRBV30, with D perhaps matching TRBD1 (5 bases). CDR3 length: 18 amino acids. The V gene's germline CDR1 is GTSNPN and CDR2 SVGIG (reference sequence). Trimming cost V 2 bases and J 0 bases, with 19 bases left between them. The CDR3 nucleotides are TGTGCCTGGAGTCGTCCTCAAGGGACTTATGCAACTAATGAAAAACTGTTTTTT. It codes for CAWSRPQGTYATNEKLFF.

This chain links TRBV7-2 with TRBJ1-1, with 7 bases that match TRBD1. This CDR3 is built from 14 residues. Germline assignment: CDR1 SGHTA and CDR2 FQGNSA. With 4 bases clipped from V and 1 base from J, the junction kept 3 bases outside the gene matches. The CDR3 DNA reads as TGTGCCAGCAGCTACAGGGGTGGGAACACTGAAGCTTTCTTT. Translated: CASSYRGGNTEAFF.

V is TRBV19 and J is TRBJ1-5, with a tentative D call TRBD1 (6 bases). V was clipped by 7 bases and J by 4 bases, with 17 bases between them. CDR1 and CDR2 from the germline V gene are LNHDA and SQIVND (reference sequence). The CDR3 loop spans 15 amino acids. This CDR3 is CASTPDRLPNQPQHF. CDR3 coding DNA: TGTGCCAGTACCCCCGACAGGCTACCAAATCAGCCCCAGCATTTT.

This clonotype has just one count. V is TRBV29-1 and J is TRBJ2-1; TRBD1 matches 9 bases. The V gene's germline CDR1 is SQVTM and CDR2 ANQGSEA. V was pared by 5 bases and J by 5 bases, with 7 bases of the junction left unmatched. This CDR3 has 14 residues. The chain's CDR3 is CSVFGQGIDNEQFF. The CDR3 region has the DNA TGCAGCGTTTTTGGACAGGGGATAGACAATGAGCAGTTCTTC.

This chain connects TRBV30 to TRBJ2-7; D might be TRBD1 (5 bases). Germline CDR1 is GTSNPN and CDR2 is SVGIG (reference sequence). The V and J ends lost 7 bases and 4 bases respectively, with 11 bases between them. CDR3 size: 11 residues. CDR3 bases: TGTGCCTCATCAGGGATATACGAGCAGTACTTC. Translating it yields CASSGIYEQYF.

The chain couples TRBV23-1 to TRBJ1-2; D uncertain. TRBV23-1 is designated an ORF whose function remains uncertain. The CDR3 loop spans 15 amino acids. Trimming took 1 base from V and 4 from J, leaving 13 bases between them. The CDR3 sequence: CASSQFATSVYGYTF. CDR3 DNA: TGCGCCAGCAGTCAATTCGCGACCTCGGTCTATGGCTACACCTTC.

This chain joins TRBV7-2 and TRBJ2-1; D is unclear. Per the germline V gene, CDR1 is SGHTA and CDR2 is FQGNSA. The CDR3 runs to 12 residues. Trimming took 11 bases from V and 1 from J, leaving 9 bases between them. The CDR3 spells CAVDSSYNEQFF. The CDR3 DNA reads as TGTGCCGTTGACTCATCCTACAATGAGCAGTTCTTC.

The chain uses TRBV25-1 and TRBJ1-1, with 12 bases aligning to TRBD1. The V gene end was trimmed by 9 bases and the J gene end by 4 bases; junction bases not matched to a gene: 9. This CDR3 spans 15 amino acids. Per the germline V gene, CDR1 is MGHDK and CDR2 is SYGVNS. The DNA of the CDR3 is TGTGCCAGTAGCGGGGACAGGGGGCTCGGCACTGAAGCTTTCTTT. Protein: CASSGDRGLGTEAFF.

The V and J genes are TRBV20-1 and TRBJ1-6, with unresolved D. The CDR3 runs 14 residues. The germline V gene encodes CDR1 DFQATT and CDR2 SNEGSKA (reference sequence). The germline V and J ends were trimmed by 2 bases and 10 bases, with 15 bases remaining between them. The CDR3 DNA reads TGCAGTGCTAGATATCCGAGGTCCGAGTCACCCCTCCACTTT. Encoded protein: CSARYPRSESPLHF.

V and J are TRBV7-2 and TRBJ2-6, with a weak D call TRBD1 (5 bases). Trimming stripped 4 bases from V and 0 bases from J, with 7 bases between. The length of the CDR3 is 15 residues. Germline lookup yields CDR1 SGHTA and CDR2 FQGNSA. In DNA, the CDR3 is TGTGCCAGCAGCTGGGGCCACTCTGGGGCCAACGTCCTGACTTTC. Translating it yields CASSWGHSGANVLTF.

V gene TRBV24-1 combines with J gene TRBJ2-3, with 14 nucleotides matching TRBD2. Per the germline V gene, CDR1 is KGHDR and CDR2 is SFDVKD. The CDR3 is made up of 15 amino acids. With 5 bases clipped from V and 4 bases from J, the junction kept 1 base outside the gene matches. The CDR3 spells CATSGTSGGPDTQYF. CDR3 DNA sequence: TGTGCCACCAGTGGGACTAGCGGGGGGCCAGATACGCAGTATTTT.

This chain links TRBV6-2 or TRBV6-3 with TRBJ1-2, with D possibly being TRBD1 (5 bases). The V and J ends lost 8 bases and 6 bases respectively, with 19 bases between them. The CDR3 runs to 14 residues. Per germline, CDR1 MNHEY and CDR2 SVGEGT. The CDR3 spells CASGSGPALHGYTF. CDR3 bases: TGTGCCAGCGGTTCAGGGCCCGCCCTACATGGCTACACCTTC.

The J gene is TRBJ2-7, the V gene TRBV5-6; D might be TRBD2 (5 bases). Between the trimmed V and J ends, which lost 2 bases and 1 base, there was a span of 10 bases. CDR3 size: 14 residues. Germline V CDR1 and CDR2: SGHDT, YYEEEE. CDR3 residues: CASSLYRGSYEQYF. CDR3 nucleotide sequence: TGTGCCAGCAGCTTATACAGAGGGTCCTACGAGCAGTACTTC.

The gene calls are TRBV3-1 and TRBJ1-1; possibly TRBD1 for D (5 bases). With 6 bases removed from V and 1 base from J, the gap between germline ends came to 12 bases. This CDR3 spans 14 amino acids. CDR1 LGHDT and CDR2 YNNKEL come from the germline V gene (reference sequence). CDR3 protein: CASRRDGKNTEAFF. Written as DNA, the CDR3 is TGTGCCAGCAGACGGGACGGGAAGAACACTGAAGCTTTCTTT.

The chain carries TRBV27 and TRBJ1-1; D possibly corresponds to TRBD1 (6 bases). V was clipped by 5 bases and J by 5 bases, with 15 bases between them. CDR1 and CDR2 (germline): MNHEY, SMNVEV (reference sequence). The CDR3 loop spans 14 amino acids. For the CDR3, the DNA is TGTGCCAGCAGTCCGTTTAGAGGGGGTACTGAAGCTTTCTTT. It translates to CASSPFRGGTEAFF.

This clonotype was counted a single time. The genes are TRBV7-2 and TRBJ2-1, with D perhaps TRBD1 or TRBD2 (5 bases each). Trimming shortened V by 1 base and J by 4 bases, and 11 bases separated the two germline ends. Germline loops: CDR1 SGHTA, CDR2 FQGNSA. There are 15 residues in the CDR3. The CDR3 nucleotides are TGTGCCAGCAGCTTAGTCATCGGGGCTTACAATGAGCAGTTCTTC. Its protein product is CASSLVIGAYNEQFF.

The CDR3 reads CASTGGGETGELFF. The CDR3 DNA sequence: TGTGCCAGCACAGGGGGCGGGGAGACCGGGGAGCTGTTTTTT. The chain combines TRBV12-3 or TRBV12-4 with TRBJ2-2, with 8 bases lining up with TRBD1. This CDR3 contains 14 residues. Trimming cost V 7 bases and J 5 bases; bases outside gene matches: 6.